These 8 T cell receptor beta chains share one sample of origin, sequenced in a study of shared clonotypes between healthy human individuals. Clones were read by immunoSEQ multiplex PCR, and TCRdb kept only the in-frame ones, dropping some. This sample has some 500,000 clones; around 77% occur once, and the top ten carry about 12%. Material for sequencing was PBMCs. These receptors were taken from a middle-aged woman in good health. Some clones in this sample may be carry-over from other donors' samples.

V gene TRBV7-9 combines with J gene TRBJ2-5, with TRBD2 identical over 12 bases. The CDR3 length is 17 residues. Trimming removed 5 bases from V and 4 bases from J; junction bases left unmatched: 11. The V gene's germline CDR1 is SEHNR and CDR2 FQNEAQ (reference sequence). As DNA, the CDR3 is TGTGCCAGCAGCCAACTAGCGGGAGGAGTATTTGGAGAGACCCAGTACTTC. Protein: CASSQLAGGVFGETQYF.

The chain joins TRBV7-9 to TRBJ2-7; D might be TRBD2 (5 bases). This CDR3 spans 17 amino acids. Trimming took 3 bases from V and 2 from J, leaving 20 bases between them. The germline V gene encodes CDR1 SEHNR and CDR2 FQNEAQ (reference sequence). The CDR3 region is CASSFGIFNNQPYEQYF. The CDR3 DNA sequence: TGTGCCAGCAGCTTCGGGATTTTTAACAATCAACCCTACGAGCAGTACTTC.

The rearrangement links TRBV6-6 to TRBJ1-1; 7 bases line up with TRBD1. Germline V gene lookup returns CDR1 MNHNY and CDR2 SVGAGI (reference sequence). This CDR3 region has 13 residues. With 5 bases clipped from V and 3 bases from J, the junction kept 3 bases outside the gene matches. CDR3 nucleotides: TGTGCCAGCAGTCGGACAGGTTACACTGAAGCTTTCTTT. The encoded protein is CASSRTGYTEAFF.

This clone occurred a few times. A far bigger clonotype differs at one base, so this is likely a read error. In DNA, the CDR3 is TGTGCCTGGGGTGTTACGGGGTTCTCTGGGGCCAACGTCCTGACTTTC. Translating it yields CAWGVTGFSGANVLTF. The gene calls are TRBV30 and TRBJ2-6; a possible D gene is TRBD2 (5 bases). There are 16 residues in the CDR3. CDR1 is GTSNPN, CDR2 SVGIG, per germline (reference sequence).

Note on this clone: A single base is all that separates this from a far larger clone, so a read error is likely. The chain links TRBV7-9 to TRBJ2-7; 11 bases match TRBD1. This CDR3 spans 15 amino acids. The junction had 13 bases not matched to a gene; V was cut back by 11 bases and J by 4 bases. Looked up from germline, CDR1 is SEHNR and CDR2 is FQNEAQ (reference sequence). The CDR3 region has the DNA TGTGCCGGCACCCCGCGGGGGACAGGGGGGTACGAGCAGTACTTC. It encodes CAGTPRGTGGYEQYF. The entire variable domain, with the rest obtained from reference TRBV7-9 and TRBJ2-7, is as follows: DTGVSQNPRHKITKRGQNVTFRCDPISEHNRLYWYRQTLGQGPEFLTYFQNEAQLEKSRLLSDRFSAERPKGSFSTLEIQRTEQGDSAMYLCAGTPRGTGGYEQYFGPGTRLTVT.

The chain has TRBV2 and TRBJ1-5; 10 bases match TRBD1. The length of the CDR3 is 14 residues. Trimming removed 6 bases from V and 11 bases from J; junction bases left unmatched: 10. Germline V gene sequence: CDR1 SNHLY, CDR2 FYNNEI. The CDR3 DNA sequence: TGTGCCAGCAGGGCCGGGACAGGGGATGGGACCCAGCATTTT. It encodes CASRAGTGDGTQHF.

V and J are TRBV5-1 and TRBJ1-5, with D uncertain. There are 13 residues in the CDR3. Germline CDR1 and CDR2: SGHRS and YFSETQ. The ends were cut back, 1 base at V and 5 bases at J, with 7 bases in the middle. As DNA, the CDR3 is TGCGCCAGCAGCTTGAGCGGGGATCAGCCCCAGCATTTT. Protein: CASSLSGDQPQHF. The full variable domain, in which reference TRBV5-1 and TRBJ1-5 provide the parts outside the CDR3, is KAGVTQTPRYLIKTRGQQVTLSCSPISGHRSVSWYQQTPGQGLQFLFEYFSETQRNKGNFPGRFSGRQFSNSRSEMNVSTLELGDSALYLCASSLSGDQPQHFGDGTRLSIL.

The chain uses TRBV28 and TRBJ1-1, with no clear D. Between the trimmed V and J ends, which lost 5 bases and 0 bases, there was a span of 10 bases. This CDR3 has 14 amino acids. In germline, CDR1 is MDHEN, CDR2 SYDVKM. CDR3 region: CASSPRGVNTEAFF. CDR3 DNA: TGTGCCAGCAGTCCCCGCGGGGTGAACACTGAAGCTTTCTTT.